The 8 T cell receptor beta chains listed next were all sequenced from one sample in a study of cytomegalovirus exposure and HLA in healthy donors. The PCR contained 60 Vbeta and 13 Jbeta primers. The method was immunoSEQ multiplex PCR; TCRdb's version includes in-frame clones alone and lacks a portion of them. The sample contains some 90,000 clones, 65% to 80% of which appear only once. The sample was PBMCs. Receptors were obtained from a man aged 40-49 years in good health and CMV-seronegative.

This clone was picked up one time. The genes are TRBV9 and TRBJ1-6; TRBD1 matches 8 bases. CDR1 is SGDLS, CDR2 YYNGEE, per germline. J gave up 9 bases and V 3 bases, and 8 bases lay outside the gene matches. The CDR3 is made up of 15 amino acids. The chain's CDR3 is CASSASTGEGSPLHF. CDR3 DNA: TGTGCCAGCAGCGCCTCGACAGGGGAGGGTTCACCCCTCCACTTT.

The rearrangement uses TRBV6-6 and TRBJ1-6; 7 bases map to TRBD1. The CDR3 extends over 16 amino acids. The ends lost 1 base at V and 7 bases at J; junction bases unmatched: 7. Per germline, CDR1 MNHNY and CDR2 SVGAGI (reference sequence). This CDR3 reads CASSYYGDSVNSPLHF. Here the CDR3 DNA reads TGTGCCAGCAGTTACTACGGGGACAGCGTCAATTCACCCCTCCACTTT.

The V gene is TRBV9, the J gene TRBJ2-5; tentative D call: TRBD2 (6 bases). Deletions cut 4 bases from V and 1 base from J, with 11 bases between. CDR3 length: 14 amino acids. Germline V gene lookup returns CDR1 SGDLS and CDR2 YYNGEE. The CDR3 DNA reads TGTGCCAGCAGCATCTCTAGCGCCCAAGAGACCCAGTACTTC. Translated: CASSISSAQETQYF. The full variable domain, with the rest looked up from reference TRBV9 and TRBJ2-5, is DSGVTQTPKHLITATGQRVTLRCSPRSGDLSVYWYQQSLDQGLQFLIQYYNGEERAKGNILERFSAQQFPDLHSELNLSSLELGDSALYFCASSISSAQETQYFGPGTRLLVL.

The chain carries TRBV7-9 and TRBJ1-2; TRBD1 might be the D (6 bases). The CDR3 runs 17 residues. Trimming removed 5 bases at V and 7 bases at J, with 26 bases between. Germline V gives CDR1 SEHNR, CDR2 FQNEAQ (reference sequence). Here the CDR3 DNA reads TGTGCCAGCAGCACCTCGGCGGGGGGGGCGGACCACATTGGCTACACCTTC. It translates to CASSTSAGGADHIGYTF.

The rearrangement joins TRBV30 to TRBJ1-2; 8 bases line up with TRBD1. This CDR3 has 13 residues. CDR1 and CDR2 (germline): GTSNPN, SVGIG (reference sequence). The trim removed 2 bases at V and 6 bases at J, leaving 5 bases unmatched. The CDR3 reads CAWSYGQGHGYTF. CDR3 sequence (DNA): TGTGCCTGGAGTTACGGACAGGGCCATGGCTACACCTTC.

The chain is built from TRBV15 and TRBJ1-2; the D gene is possibly TRBD1 (5 bases). This CDR3 contains 14 residues. CDR1 and CDR2 from the germline V gene are LNHNV and YYDKDF (reference sequence). V lost 2 bases and J lost 9, with 16 bases in between. CDR3: CATSRPAGARSYTF. The CDR3 nucleotides are TGTGCCACCAGCAGACCAGCTGGGGCTCGTAGCTACACCTTC.

This chain connects TRBV4-1 to TRBJ2-5; the D gene is possibly TRBD2 (6 bases). The CDR3 loop spans 14 amino acids. Trimming removed 1 base at V and 3 bases at J, with 9 bases between. Germline V lookup: CDR1 MGHRA, CDR2 YSYEKL. CDR3 DNA sequence: TGCGCCAGCAGCCAAGGGAGGGCTGAAGAGACCCAGTACTTC. Translating it yields CASSQGRAEETQYF.

This rearrangement joins TRBV9 to TRBJ1-5; D unclear. Germline CDR1 and CDR2: SGDLS and YYNGEE. The CDR3 covers 16 residues. The V and J ends lost 0 bases and 1 base respectively, with 11 bases between them. The CDR3 region has the DNA TGTGCCAGCAGCGTAGGAGTGGGCGCGAGCAATCAGCCCCAGCATTTT. Translation: CASSVGVGASNQPQHF.